Sequencing of this T cell receptor (beta chain) was carried out in a study of blood T cell repertoires in COVID-19. Study-level information: The origin of the acute and convalescent COVID-19 samples was the United States, Italy and Spain. Sources were T cells, B-cell-depleted T cells, or PBMCs; the material itself was cDNA or gDNA.

Per the original data handling: It was from reference gene primer amplification that nucleated cell counts were estimated. Sequencing was performed with immunoSEQ multiplex PCR; in TCRdb, only in-frame clones are kept and a portion is missing. V, J and clone size were drawn from that table, and D and trimming were deduced from the DNA. The data hold about 140,000 clones, with 70% to 80% observed a single time. The CDR3 loop spans 16 amino acids. The V and J ends lost 1 base and 2 bases respectively, with 11 bases between them. Germline CDR1 is SSHAT and CDR2 is FNYEAQ (reference sequence). The chain employs TRBV7-7 and TRBJ2-2; possible D gene TRBD2, 6 bases. Source material: peripheral blood. The TCR comes from a woman aged 45-60 years with active or convalescent COVID-19. CDR3 sequence (DNA): TGTGCCAGCAGCTTAGGAGCTAGCGTAAACACCGGGGAGCTGTTTTTT. It yields the protein CASSLGASVNTGELFF.